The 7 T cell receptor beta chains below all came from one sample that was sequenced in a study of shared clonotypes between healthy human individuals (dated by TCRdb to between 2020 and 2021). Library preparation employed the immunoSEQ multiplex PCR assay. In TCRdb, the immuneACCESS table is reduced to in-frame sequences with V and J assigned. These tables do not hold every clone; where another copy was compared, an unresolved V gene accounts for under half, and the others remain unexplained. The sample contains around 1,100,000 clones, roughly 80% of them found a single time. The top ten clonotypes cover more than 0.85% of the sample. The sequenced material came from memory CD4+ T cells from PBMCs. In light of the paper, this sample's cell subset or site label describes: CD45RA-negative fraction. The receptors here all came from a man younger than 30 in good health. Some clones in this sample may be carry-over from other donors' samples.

The CDR3 bases are TGTGCCAGCAGTGGCCGACTAGCGGGAGGGGGAGATACGCAGTATTTT. Translating gives CASSGRLAGGGDTQYF. The chain employs TRBV28 and TRBJ2-3; the match to TRBD2 covers 14 bases. V gave up 5 bases and J gave up 5 bases; unmatched junction bases: 6. Germline V CDR1 and CDR2: MDHEN, SYDVKM. There are 16 residues in the CDR3.

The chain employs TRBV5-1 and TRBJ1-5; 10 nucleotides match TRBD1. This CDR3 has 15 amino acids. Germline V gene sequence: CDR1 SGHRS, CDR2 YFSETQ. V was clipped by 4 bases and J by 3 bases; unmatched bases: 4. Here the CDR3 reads CASSGGTGVNQPQHF. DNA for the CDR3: TGCGCCAGCAGCGGTGGGACAGGGGTCAATCAGCCCCAGCATTTT.

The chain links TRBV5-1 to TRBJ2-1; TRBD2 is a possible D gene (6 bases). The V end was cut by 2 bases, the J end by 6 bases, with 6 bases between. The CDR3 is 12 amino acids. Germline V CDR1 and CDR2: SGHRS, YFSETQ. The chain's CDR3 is CASSFGGNEQFF. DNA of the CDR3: TGCGCCAGCAGCTTCGGGGGCAATGAGCAGTTCTTC.

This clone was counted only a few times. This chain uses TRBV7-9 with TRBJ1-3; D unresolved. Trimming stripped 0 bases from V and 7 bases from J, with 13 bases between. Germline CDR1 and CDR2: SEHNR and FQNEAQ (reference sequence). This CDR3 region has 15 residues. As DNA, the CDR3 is TGTGCCAGCAGCTTAGCGCAGTTGAACTGGAACACCATATATTTT. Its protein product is CASSLAQLNWNTIYF.

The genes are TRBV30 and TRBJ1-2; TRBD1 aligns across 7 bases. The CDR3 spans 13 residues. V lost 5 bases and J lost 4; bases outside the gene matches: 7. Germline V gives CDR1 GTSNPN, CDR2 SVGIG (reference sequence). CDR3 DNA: TGTGCCTGGGACCCCGGGACAGCCTATGGCTACACCTTC. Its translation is CAWDPGTAYGYTF.

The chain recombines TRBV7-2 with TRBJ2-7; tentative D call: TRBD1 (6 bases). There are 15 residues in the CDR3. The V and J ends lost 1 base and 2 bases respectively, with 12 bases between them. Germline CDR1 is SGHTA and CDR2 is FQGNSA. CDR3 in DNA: TGTGCCAGCAGCTTAGTAACAGGGTCCCCCTACGAGCAGTACTTC. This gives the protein CASSLVTGSPYEQYF.

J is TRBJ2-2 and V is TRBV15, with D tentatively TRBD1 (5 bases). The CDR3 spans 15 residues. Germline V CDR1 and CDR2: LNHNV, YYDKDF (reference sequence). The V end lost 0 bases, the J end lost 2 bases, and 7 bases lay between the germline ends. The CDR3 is CATSRDQGNTGELFF. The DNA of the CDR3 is TGTGCCACCAGCAGAGATCAGGGAAACACCGGGGAGCTGTTTTTT. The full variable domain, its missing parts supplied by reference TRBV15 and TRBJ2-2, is DAMVIQNPRYQVTQFGKPVTLSCSQTLNHNVMYWYQQKSSQAPKLLFHYYDKDFNNEADTPDNFQSRRPNTSFCFLDIRSPGLGDTAMYLCATSRDQGNTGELFFGEGSRLTVL.